This T cell receptor beta chain was captured in a study of blood T cell repertoires in COVID-19. Study background: Sample material is recorded as cDNA or gDNA derived from T cells, B-cell-depleted T cells, or PBMCs.

The CDR3 totals 14 residues. Germline V gives CDR1 SEHNR, CDR2 FQNEAQ (reference sequence). J was trimmed by 6 bases and V by 7 bases; bases with no gene match: 5. Method: immunoSEQ multiplex PCR; TCRdb's copy keeps in-frame clones and lacks some. The sample carries 80,000 or so clones, approximately 80% recorded once. The TCR was taken from a human donor in a cohort sampled during active COVID-19. The chain recombines TRBV7-9 with TRBJ2-1; 11 bases are shared with TRBD2. The sequenced sample consisted of peripheral blood. The CDR3 here is CASKYGLAGNEQFF. DNA for the CDR3: TGTGCCAGCAAGTACGGACTAGCGGGCAATGAGCAGTTCTTC.